These 15 T cell receptor beta chains were sequenced from one sample in a study of blood T cell repertoires in COVID-19. Clones were read by immunoSEQ multiplex PCR, and TCRdb kept only the in-frame ones, dropping some. This table holds about 200,000 clones, 85% to 90% found once. The sample comprised peripheral blood. The source of these receptors is a man older than 75 with acute or convalescent COVID-19.

This clone has just one count. The CDR3 DNA follows: TGTGCCAGCAGTTACTCCTGGACAGATAATTCACCCCTCCACTTT. This encodes CASSYSWTDNSPLHF. The chain joins TRBV6-5 to TRBJ1-6; perhaps TRBD1 as D (6 bases). The germline V and J ends were trimmed by 0 bases and 5 bases, with 8 bases remaining between them. Germline V gene lookup returns CDR1 MNHEY and CDR2 SVGAGI. The CDR3 is made up of 15 amino acids.

The CDR3 DNA reads as TGTGCCAGCAGCTCACAGGGGCTTCCCGGGGAGCTGTTTTTT. Protein: CASSSQGLPGELFF. The V call is TRBV7-2, the J call TRBJ2-2; 7 nucleotides line up with TRBD1. Germline V gene lookup returns CDR1 SGHTA and CDR2 FQGNSA. Trimming took 4 bases from V and 6 from J; bases not matched to a gene: 5. This CDR3 spans 14 amino acids.

The chain uses TRBV7-9 and TRBJ1-1, with TRBD1 identical over 9 bases. The CDR3 is 13 amino acids. Germline values: CDR1 SEHNR, CDR2 FQNEAQ (reference sequence). The V and J ends lost 8 bases and 7 bases, in that order; junction bases with no gene match: 8. In DNA, the CDR3 is TGTGCCAGCTGGGGACAGGGCGGGATTGAAGCTTTCTTT. It is translated as CASWGQGGIEAFF.

This clone turned up a few times. The rearrangement joins TRBV7-2 to TRBJ2-2; a weak D match, TRBD1 (6 bases). V lost 4 bases, J lost 0 bases, and 12 bases lay in between. The CDR3 has 16 residues. Looked up from germline, CDR1 is SGHTA and CDR2 is FQGNSA. CDR3 bases: TGTGCCAGCAGCTGGCGACAGGCGCCGAACACCGGGGAGCTGTTTTTT. It codes for CASSWRQAPNTGELFF.

The chain has TRBV18 and TRBJ2-4; 7 nucleotides line up with TRBD2. In germline, CDR1 is KGHSH, CDR2 LQKENI. The CDR3 runs to 15 residues. With 3 bases clipped from V and 1 base from J, the junction kept 3 bases outside the gene matches. In DNA, the CDR3 is TGTGCCAGCTCACCGAGGGAGGGGGCCAAAAACATTCAGTACTTC. It translates to CASSPREGAKNIQYF.

This chain connects TRBV2 to TRBJ2-3; D is possibly TRBD2 (7 bases). This CDR3 spans 17 amino acids. The germline V gene has CDR1 SNHLY and CDR2 FYNNEI. The ends were cut back, 8 bases at V and 7 bases at J, with 28 bases in the middle. The CDR3 DNA sequence: TGTGCCAGCCACAAAAGGGGGGGCAGGAACCCGACTAATACGCAGTATTTT. This translates into CASHKRGGRNPTNTQYF.

The chain links TRBV5-1 to TRBJ1-4, with D unclear. The CDR3 sequence is 14 residues long. V was shortened by 0 bases and J by 3 bases, with 6 bases between the two germline ends. The germline V gene encodes CDR1 SGHRS and CDR2 YFSETQ. This CDR3 reads CASSLAAANEKLFF. The CDR3, as DNA: TGCGCCAGCAGCTTGGCGGCGGCTAATGAAAAACTGTTTTTT.

The chain carries TRBV5-8 and TRBJ1-5, with TRBD1 matching over 7 bases. This CDR3 has 17 residues. CDR1 SGHTS and CDR2 YDEGEE come from the germline V gene. V was clipped by 1 base and J by 5 bases; unmatched bases: 12. The CDR3 sequence is CASSLLVGRGYDQPQHF. The CDR3 DNA reads as TGTGCCAGCAGCTTGTTGGTCGGCAGGGGGTACGATCAGCCCCAGCATTTT.

This chain joins TRBV10-2 and TRBJ2-7, with D perhaps matching TRBD2 (5 bases). With 2 bases removed from V and 2 bases from J, the gap between germline ends came to 19 bases. CDR1 WSHSY and CDR2 SAAADI come from the germline V gene. The CDR3 extends over 17 amino acids. In DNA, the CDR3 is TGCGCCAGCAGTGAGGGCAGTAGCGCCCCAGGTCCCTACGAGCAGTACTTC. Translating it yields CASSEGSSAPGPYEQYF.

This clone showed up just a few times. The V and J genes are TRBV21-1 and TRBJ2-3; the table calls TRBD2, which could not be checked here. TRBV21-1 represents a pseudogene. The CDR3 is 14 residues long. The CDR3 coding sequence is TGTGCCAGCAGCAATAGTACGGGATCGAATACGCAGTATTTT. Translation: CASSNSTGSNTQYF.

V and J are TRBV5-8 and TRBJ2-7; D is perhaps TRBD2 (5 bases). The CDR3 runs to 13 residues. Trimming left V 2 bases short and J 4 bases short, with 10 bases between. Looked up from germline, CDR1 is SGHTS and CDR2 is YDEGEE. The CDR3 nucleotides read TGTGCCAGCAGCTTCCGGGGTTTGTACGAGCAGTACGTC. It yields the protein CASSFRGLYEQYV.

CDR3 sequence reads: CASSSSGGQETQYF. In DNA, the CDR3 is TGTGCCAGCAGCTCTAGCGGGGGCCAAGAGACCCAGTACTTC. The genes are TRBV11-3 and TRBJ2-5, with TRBD2 matching over 10 bases. Trimming removed 4 bases from V and 1 base from J; junction bases left unmatched: 0. The germline V gene encodes CDR1 SGHNT and CDR2 YENEEA. There are 14 residues in the CDR3.

V and J are TRBV11-3 and TRBJ2-2; D possibly corresponds to TRBD1 (6 bases). This CDR3 spans 15 amino acids. The germline V gene has CDR1 SGHNT and CDR2 YENEEA. Trimming pared 1 base from V and 2 bases from J, leaving 8 bases between. As DNA, the CDR3 is TGTGCCAGCAGCTTAGTAGGGGGAAACACCGGGGAGCTGTTTTTT. Translated: CASSLVGGNTGELFF.

The V and J genes are TRBV9 and TRBJ2-1, with TRBD2 matching over 7 bases. The CDR3 consists of 14 residues. Per the germline V gene, CDR1 is SGDLS and CDR2 is YYNGEE. Trimming cost V 0 bases and J 9 bases; bases outside gene matches: 6. This CDR3 is CASSVEAGFSEQFF. As DNA, the CDR3 is TGTGCCAGCAGCGTAGAAGCGGGATTTAGTGAGCAGTTCTTC. The variable domain in full, with the rest retrieved from reference TRBV9 and TRBJ2-1, is DSGVTQTPKHLITATGQRVTLRCSPRSGDLSVYWYQQSLDQGLQFLIQYYNGEERAKGNILERFSAQQFPDLHSELNLSSLELGDSALYFCASSVEAGFSEQFFGPGTRLTVL.

The V call is TRBV6-6, the J call TRBJ2-5, with 10 bases lining up with TRBD2. The CDR3 consists of 16 residues. Germline values: CDR1 MNHNY, CDR2 SVGAGI (reference sequence). The V segment lost 0 bases and the J segment 2 bases; nucleotides outside the gene matches: 3. The CDR3 DNA reads as TGTGCCAGCAGTTACTCCAGCGGGAGGGGGCAAGAGACCCAGTACTTC. Translated: CASSYSSGRGQETQYF.